One and the same sample provided the 25 T cell receptor beta chains below, sequenced in a study of CD8+CD57+ T cells in acquired aplastic anemia. According to the study, genomic DNA was the template for TCR beta VDJ and CDR3 profiling. TCRdb analysed the reads with MiXCR anew, one entry per CDR3 protein. The data contain 200,000 to 250,000 distinct CDR3 sequences, roughly 45% of them singletons. Patients picked for sequencing had shown CD8+CD57+ cell expansion detected by flow cytometry. Sequenced sample: sorted CD4+, CD8+, or CD8+CD57+ T cells (not recorded which) from PBMCs. The receptors come from a human donor with aplastic anemia.

This clonotype has at least ten counts. The V call is TRBV10-2, the J call TRBJ1-4, with 8 bases aligning to TRBD1. The V gene end was trimmed by 0 bases and the J gene end by 4 bases; junction bases not matched to a gene: 7. This CDR3 has 17 residues. The germline V gene encodes CDR1 WSHSY and CDR2 SAAADI. The CDR3 region has the DNA TGCGCCAGCAGTGAGTCGAAAAGGACAGGGTATAATGAAAAACTGTTTTTT. This codes for CASSESKRTGYNEKLFF.

Of note for this clonotype: A much larger clone is a single base away; this may be a read error. The rearrangement links TRBV19 to TRBJ1-1; 8 nucleotides line up with TRBD1. This CDR3 has 14 residues. Germline assignment: CDR1 LNHDA and CDR2 SQIVND (reference sequence). The CDR3: CARRLTGVNTEAFF. CDR3 DNA sequence: TGTGCCCGTAGGCTGACAGGGGTGAACACTGAAGCTTTCTTT.

The table lists this clonotype with many counts. The chain combines TRBV10-3 with TRBJ1-3; D is unclear. This CDR3 spans 11 amino acids. The V gene's germline CDR1 is ENHRY and CDR2 SYGVKD. The V end lost 6 bases, the J end lost 7 bases, and 7 bases lay between the germline ends. The DNA for the CDR3 is TGTGCCATCAGCCAAGTGAACACCATATATTTT. Translating gives CAISQVNTIYF.

V is TRBV6-5 and J is TRBJ2-5; 9 nucleotides align to TRBD1. The CDR3 spans 16 residues. Trimming removed 0 bases from V and 5 bases from J; junction bases left unmatched: 7. From germline, CDR1 is MNHEY and CDR2 SVGAGI. The CDR3 DNA reads as TGTGCCAGCAGTTACTCGTACAGGGGGCGGAAGGAGACCCAGTACTTC. Its protein product is CASSYSYRGRKETQYF.

This clonotype was observed many times. This rearrangement joins TRBV5-8 to TRBJ1-1; D not certain. Germline-derived CDR1 and CDR2 are SGHTS and YDEGEE. The V end lost 2 bases, the J end lost 1 base, and 6 bases lay between the germline ends. This CDR3 is 13 amino acids long. The CDR3 is CASSFWENTEAFF. CDR3 nucleotide sequence: TGTGCCAGCAGCTTCTGGGAGAACACTGAAGCTTTCTTT.

As regards this clonotype: A much larger clonotype is one base distant, so this may be a read error. This chain connects TRBV7-3 to TRBJ2-7; 7 bases line up with TRBD1. The V segment lost 5 bases and the J segment 0 bases; nucleotides outside the gene matches: 4. Germline CDR1 is SGHTA and CDR2 is FQGTGA. The CDR3 spans 14 residues. The CDR3 bases are TGTGCCAGCAGCCTGACAGGGAACTCCTACGAGCAGTACTTC. Encoded protein: CASSLTGNSYEQYF.

CDR3 region: CASSLAAITEAFF. The CDR3 DNA is TGTGCCAGCAGCTTAGCAGCGATCACTGAAGCTTTCTTT. The rearrangement uses TRBV11-2 and TRBJ1-1; D ambiguous. The CDR3 spans 13 residues. The germline V gene encodes CDR1 SGHAT and CDR2 FQNNGV. Trimming removed 1 base from V and 4 bases from J, with 7 bases in between.

For this clonotype: One base away lies a much larger clone, so this may be a sequencing read error. The genes are TRBV7-9 and TRBJ1-4; TRBD1 is a possible D gene (6 bases). In germline, CDR1 is SEHNR, CDR2 FQNEAQ (reference sequence). The CDR3 covers 15 residues. CDR3 nucleotide sequence: TGTGCCAGCAGCCAAGAAGGGCAGGGGAATGAAAAACAGTTTTTT. Translating gives CASSQEGQGNEKQFF.

The sample holds many counts of this clonotype. The V gene is TRBV5-1, the J gene TRBJ1-1; 12 nucleotides align to TRBD1. CDR3 length: 16 amino acids. The germline CDR1 and CDR2 sequences are SGHRS and YFSETQ. V shed 3 bases and J 5 bases; nucleotides not matched to a gene: 8. CDR3 loop: CASSSKGGQGATEAFF. The DNA of the CDR3 is TGCGCCAGCAGCTCGAAGGGGGGACAGGGGGCGACTGAAGCTTTCTTT. The variable domain in full, completed from reference TRBV5-1 and TRBJ1-1, reads KAGVTQTPRYLIKTRGQQVTLSCSPISGHRSVSWYQQTPGQGLQFLFEYFSETQRNKGNFPGRFSGRQFSNSRSEMNVSTLELGDSALYLCASSSKGGQGATEAFFGQGTRLTVV.

The chain joins TRBV10-3 to TRBJ2-7; weak D call: TRBD1 (5 bases). Between the trimmed V and J ends, which lost 6 bases and 2 bases, there was a span of 14 bases. The germline V gene encodes CDR1 ENHRY and CDR2 SYGVKD. The CDR3 spans 14 residues. CDR3 region: CAIRELDKPYEQYF. In nucleotides, the CDR3 is TGTGCCATCAGGGAGCTGGACAAGCCCTACGAGCAGTACTTC.

About this clonotype itself: It may be a read error: a sequence one base away is much more abundant. This sequence joins TRBV20-1 and TRBJ2-7; D may be TRBD1 (6 bases). Germline V gene lookup returns CDR1 DFQATT and CDR2 SNEGSKA (reference sequence). This CDR3 comprises 13 residues. The CDR3 bases are TGCAGTGCTAGTGACCTGGGGGCCTACGGGCAGTACTTC. It yields the protein CSASDLGAYGQYF.

In nucleotides, the CDR3 is TGTGCCACCAGCTCACGGGCCAGAGGCTACACCTTC. Translated: CATSSRARGYTF. The genes are TRBV15 and TRBJ1-2; D gene unclear. Germline CDR1 reads LNHNV; CDR2 reads YYDKDF (reference sequence). The CDR3 spans 12 residues. Deletions cut 5 bases from V and 8 bases from J, with 12 bases between.

This clonotype was observed at least ten times. This chain connects TRBV12-3 or TRBV12-4 to TRBJ2-7, with TRBD1 as a possible D gene (5 bases). The CDR3 extends over 13 amino acids. V dropped 3 bases and J dropped 1 base, with 7 bases sitting between them. CDR3 in amino acids: CASSFGQSYEQYF. CDR3 coding DNA: TGTGCCAGCAGTTTCGGACAATCCTACGAGCAGTACTTC.

Concerning this clonotype itself: A much larger clone differs from this one at a single base, so this may be a read error. V usage is TRBV5-1 and J usage is TRBJ2-3, with D possibly matching TRBD2 (6 bases). This CDR3 has 16 residues. The germline CDR1 and CDR2 sequences are SGHRS and YFSETQ. DNA for the CDR3: TGCGCCAGCGGCTTACGGTGGGGCGGGGACACAGATACGCAGTATTTT. Amino acids: CASGLRWGGDTDTQYF.

The chain is built from TRBV25-1 and TRBJ2-7; 8 bases align to TRBD1. V lost 6 bases, J lost 6 bases, and 13 bases stayed unmatched. Per the germline V gene, CDR1 is MGHDK and CDR2 is SYGVNS. This CDR3 spans 15 amino acids. The chain's CDR3 is CASSVLGTGVSEQYF. The DNA for the CDR3 is TGTGCCAGCAGCGTCCTGGGGACAGGAGTTTCCGAGCAGTACTTC.

The chain employs TRBV20-1 and TRBJ2-2, with TRBD1 identical over 7 bases. The length of the CDR3 is 15 residues. After removal of 3 bases from V and 0 bases from J, the junction contained 4 bases not matched to a gene. CDR1 and CDR2 from the germline V gene are DFQATT and SNEGSKA (reference sequence). The CDR3 DNA sequence: TGCAGTGCTAGGGTAGGGACAGCGAACACCGGGGAGCTGTTTTTT. As protein: CSARVGTANTGELFF.

The V and J genes are TRBV3-1 and TRBJ1-5; no reliable D call. Germline V gives CDR1 LGHDT, CDR2 YNNKEL (reference sequence). This CDR3 contains 14 residues. The V end was cut by 4 bases, the J end by 7 bases, with 14 bases between. Here the CDR3 reads CASSPSRAQQPQHF. For the CDR3, the DNA is TGTGCCAGCAGCCCCAGTAGGGCTCAACAGCCCCAGCATTTT. The full variable domain, in which reference TRBV3-1 and TRBJ1-5 provide the parts outside the CDR3, is DTAVSQTPKYLVTQMGNDKSIKCEQNLGHDTMYWYKQDSKKFLKIMFSYNNKELIINETVPNRFSPKSPDKAHLNLHINSLELGDSAVYFCASSPSRAQQPQHFGDGTRLSIL.

This clonotype was observed many times. Here the CDR3 DNA reads TGTGCCAGCGGACTCGACCTCTCGAACACCGGGGAGCTGTTTTTT. Translating gives CASGLDLSNTGELFF. This chain uses TRBV5-8 with TRBJ2-2; a weak D match, TRBD2 (5 bases). Trimming stripped 7 bases from V and 0 bases from J, with 13 bases between. CDR3 length: 15 residues. The germline CDR1 and CDR2 sequences are SGHTS and YDEGEE.

V usage is TRBV10-3 and J usage is TRBJ1-1; TRBD1 might be the D (5 bases). CDR1 ENHRY and CDR2 SYGVKD come from the germline V gene. The CDR3 totals 15 residues. V lost 4 bases, J lost 0 bases, and 12 bases lay in between. In DNA form, the CDR3 reads TGTGCCATCAGTGCAACGACAGACCTGAACACTGAAGCTTTCTTT. It codes for CAISATTDLNTEAFF.

The chain recombines TRBV18 with TRBJ2-7, with a tentative D call TRBD2 (6 bases). With 2 bases removed from V and 3 bases from J, the gap between germline ends came to 8 bases. Germline assignment: CDR1 KGHSH and CDR2 LQKENI. The CDR3 sequence is 13 residues long. CDR3 region: CASSPEGGYEQYF. CDR3 bases: TGTGCCAGCTCACCAGAGGGAGGCTACGAGCAGTACTTC.

The chain employs TRBV18 and TRBJ2-7; tentatively, D is TRBD1 (6 bases). The CDR3 consists of 13 residues. V lost 1 base, J lost 7 bases, and 11 bases lay in between. The germline V gene has CDR1 KGHSH and CDR2 LQKENI. CDR3 in DNA: TGTGCCAGCTCACCACAGCAGGGGTTGGAGCAGTACTTC. Translation: CASSPQQGLEQYF.

The chain carries TRBV7-6 and TRBJ2-1, with unresolved D. The V gene's germline CDR1 is SGHVS and CDR2 FNYEAQ. The CDR3 sequence is 14 residues long. The ends were cut back, 5 bases at V and 5 bases at J, with 13 bases in the middle. The CDR3 bases are TGTGCCAGCAGCGGGCGGCCTTGGAACAATGAGCAGTTCTTC. This gives the protein CASSGRPWNNEQFF.

There are many counts of this clonotype. The chain combines TRBV20-1 with TRBJ1-5, with 7 bases fitting TRBD1. Per germline, CDR1 DFQATT and CDR2 SNEGSKA (reference sequence). This CDR3 has 13 amino acids. V was clipped by 5 bases and J by 1 base; unmatched bases: 2. The CDR3 loop is CSAGQDSNQPQHF. The CDR3 DNA reads as TGCAGTGCTGGACAGGACAGCAATCAGCCCCAGCATTTT.

This clonotype was picked up many times. CDR3 DNA: TGTGCCAGCGGCCGGACAGGGGGCACCGGGGAGCTGTTTTTT. This translates into CASGRTGGTGELFF. V usage is TRBV11-3 and J usage is TRBJ2-2, with 10 bases lining up with TRBD1. The germline gives CDR1 SGHNT, CDR2 YENEEA. Trimming at V came to 8 bases and at J to 4 bases, leaving 4 bases not matched to a gene. The CDR3 sequence is 14 residues long. The whole variable domain, filled in from reference TRBV11-3 and TRBJ2-2, reads EAGVVQSPRYKIIEKKQPVAFWCNPISGHNTLYWYLQNLGQGPELLIRYENEEAVDDSQLPKDRFSAERLKGVDSTLKIQPAELGDSAVYLCASGRTGGTGELFFGEGSRLTVL.

This clonotype was recorded a few times. Possible read error: a much larger clone is one base away. The chain couples TRBV12-3 or TRBV12-4 to TRBJ1-5, with TRBD1 matching 7 bases. This CDR3 is built from 13 residues. CDR3 protein: CASKGTWGQPQQF. In DNA, the CDR3 is TGTGCCAGCAAGGGGACGTGGGGACAGCCCCAGCAATTT.